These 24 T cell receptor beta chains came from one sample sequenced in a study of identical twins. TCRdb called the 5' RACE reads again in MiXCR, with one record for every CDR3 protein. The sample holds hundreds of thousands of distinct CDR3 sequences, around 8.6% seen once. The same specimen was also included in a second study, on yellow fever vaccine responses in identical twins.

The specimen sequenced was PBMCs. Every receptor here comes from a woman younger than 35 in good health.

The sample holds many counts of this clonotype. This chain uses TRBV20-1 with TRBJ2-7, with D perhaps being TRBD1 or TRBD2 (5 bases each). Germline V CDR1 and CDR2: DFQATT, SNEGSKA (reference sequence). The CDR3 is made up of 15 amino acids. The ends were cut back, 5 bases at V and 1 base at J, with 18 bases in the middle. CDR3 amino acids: CSAGATSRGSYEQYF. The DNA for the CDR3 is TGCAGTGCTGGGGCAACTAGTAGGGGATCCTACGAGCAGTACTTC.

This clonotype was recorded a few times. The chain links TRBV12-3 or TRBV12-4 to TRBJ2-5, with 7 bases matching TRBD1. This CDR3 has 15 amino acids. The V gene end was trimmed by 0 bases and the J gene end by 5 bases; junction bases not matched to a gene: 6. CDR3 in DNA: TGTGCCAGCAGTTTAGCAACAGGGGCGATGGAGACCCAGTACTTC. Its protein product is CASSLATGAMETQYF.

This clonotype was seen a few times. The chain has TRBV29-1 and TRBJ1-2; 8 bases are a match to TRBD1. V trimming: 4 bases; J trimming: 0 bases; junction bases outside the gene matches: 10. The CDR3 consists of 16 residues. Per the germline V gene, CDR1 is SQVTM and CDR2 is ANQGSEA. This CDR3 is CSVGGTWTGSNYGYTF. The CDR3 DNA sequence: TGCAGCGTTGGGGGGACGTGGACAGGGTCTAACTATGGCTACACCTTC.

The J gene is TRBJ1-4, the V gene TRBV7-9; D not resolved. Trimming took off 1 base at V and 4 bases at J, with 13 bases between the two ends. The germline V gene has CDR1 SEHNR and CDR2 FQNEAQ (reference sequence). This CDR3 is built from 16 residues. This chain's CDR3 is CASSLGWQRGNEKLFF. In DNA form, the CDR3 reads TGTGCCAGCAGCTTAGGGTGGCAGAGAGGTAATGAAAAACTGTTTTTT.

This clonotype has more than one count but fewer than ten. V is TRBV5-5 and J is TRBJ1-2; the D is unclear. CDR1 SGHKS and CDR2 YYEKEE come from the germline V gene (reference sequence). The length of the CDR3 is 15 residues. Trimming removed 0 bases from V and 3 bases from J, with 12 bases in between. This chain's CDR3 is CASSLEQSIYYGYTF. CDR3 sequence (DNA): TGTGCCAGCAGCTTGGAACAGTCAATCTACTATGGCTACACCTTC.

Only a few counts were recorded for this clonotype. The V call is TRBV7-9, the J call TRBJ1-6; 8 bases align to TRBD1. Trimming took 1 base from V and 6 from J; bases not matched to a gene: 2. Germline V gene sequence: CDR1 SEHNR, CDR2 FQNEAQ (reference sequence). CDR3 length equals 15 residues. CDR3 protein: CASSLDGQGNSPLHF. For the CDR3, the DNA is TGTGCCAGCAGCTTAGATGGACAGGGTAATTCACCCCTCCACTTT.

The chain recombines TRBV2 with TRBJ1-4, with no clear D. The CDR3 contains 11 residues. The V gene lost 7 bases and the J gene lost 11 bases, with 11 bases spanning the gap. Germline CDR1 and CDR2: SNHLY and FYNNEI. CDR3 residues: CASNGQRKLFF. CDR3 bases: TGTGCCAGCAACGGCCAGCGGAAACTGTTTTTT.

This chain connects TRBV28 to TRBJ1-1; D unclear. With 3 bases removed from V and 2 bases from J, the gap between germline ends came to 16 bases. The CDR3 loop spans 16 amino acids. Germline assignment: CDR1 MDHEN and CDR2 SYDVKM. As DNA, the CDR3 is TGTGCCAGCAGTTTGAATAGGGAGAACTTAAACACTGAAGCTTTCTTT. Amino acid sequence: CASSLNRENLNTEAFF.

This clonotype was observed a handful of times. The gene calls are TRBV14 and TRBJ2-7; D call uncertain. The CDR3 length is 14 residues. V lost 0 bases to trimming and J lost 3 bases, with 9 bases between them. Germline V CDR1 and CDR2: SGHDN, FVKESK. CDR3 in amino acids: CASSQDRRYYEQYF. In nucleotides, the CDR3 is TGTGCCAGCAGCCAAGACAGGAGATACTACGAGCAGTACTTC.

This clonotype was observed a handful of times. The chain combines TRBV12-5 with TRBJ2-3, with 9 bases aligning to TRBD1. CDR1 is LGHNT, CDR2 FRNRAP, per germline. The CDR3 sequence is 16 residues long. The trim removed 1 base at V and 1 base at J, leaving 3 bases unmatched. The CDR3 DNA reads TGTGCTAGTGGTTTGGACCGGGACAGGGGCACAGATACGCAGTATTTT. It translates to CASGLDRDRGTDTQYF.

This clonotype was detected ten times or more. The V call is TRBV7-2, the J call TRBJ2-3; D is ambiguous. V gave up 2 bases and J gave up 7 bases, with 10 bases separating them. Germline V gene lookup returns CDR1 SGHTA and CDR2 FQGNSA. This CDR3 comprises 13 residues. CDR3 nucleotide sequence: TGTGCCAGCAGCTTAATAGCCCCGAATACGCAGTATTTT. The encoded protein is CASSLIAPNTQYF.

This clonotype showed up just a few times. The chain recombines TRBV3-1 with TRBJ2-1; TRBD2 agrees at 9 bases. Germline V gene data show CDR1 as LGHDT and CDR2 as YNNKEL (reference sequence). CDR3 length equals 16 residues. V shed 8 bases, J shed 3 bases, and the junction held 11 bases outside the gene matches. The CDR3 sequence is CASEGLGLANYNEQFF. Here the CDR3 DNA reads TGTGCCAGCGAGGGGTTAGGACTAGCGAACTACAATGAGCAGTTCTTC.

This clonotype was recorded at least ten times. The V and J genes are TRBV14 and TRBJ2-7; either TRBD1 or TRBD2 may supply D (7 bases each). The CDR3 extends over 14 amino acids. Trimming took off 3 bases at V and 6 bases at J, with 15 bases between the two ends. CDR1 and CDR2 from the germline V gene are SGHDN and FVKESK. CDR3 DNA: TGTGCCAGCAGCCAGTCCAGGGGGGGTTTCGAGCAGTACTTC. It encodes CASSQSRGGFEQYF.

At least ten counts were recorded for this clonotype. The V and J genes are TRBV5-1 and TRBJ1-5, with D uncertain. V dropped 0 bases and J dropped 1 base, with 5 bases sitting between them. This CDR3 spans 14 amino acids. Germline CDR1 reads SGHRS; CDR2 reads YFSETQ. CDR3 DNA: TGCGCCAGCAGCTTGGAAGGGAGCAATCAGCCCCAGCATTTT. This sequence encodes CASSLEGSNQPQHF. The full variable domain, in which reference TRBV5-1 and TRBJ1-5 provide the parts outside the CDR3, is KAGVTQTPRYLIKTRGQQVTLSCSPISGHRSVSWYQQTPGQGLQFLFEYFSETQRNKGNFPGRFSGRQFSNSRSEMNVSTLELGDSALYLCASSLEGSNQPQHFGDGTRLSIL.

The DNA of the CDR3 is TGCAGCGTTGTATGGGGAGCAGACTACGAGCAGTACGTC. Encoded protein: CSVVWGADYEQYV. This chain uses TRBV29-1 with TRBJ2-7; possible D gene TRBD2, 5 bases. This CDR3 comprises 13 residues. Germline V CDR1 and CDR2: SQVTM, ANQGSEA. Trimming cost V 4 bases and J 3 bases, with 13 bases left between them.

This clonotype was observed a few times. CDR3 sequence (DNA): TGCAGCGTTGAAAGGGGTAGCGGATCCTACGAGCAGTACTTC. It translates to CSVERGSGSYEQYF. The V gene is TRBV29-1, the J gene TRBJ2-7; weak D call: TRBD2 (6 bases). The CDR3 spans 14 residues. Between the trimmed V and J ends, which lost 2 bases and 1 base, there was a span of 12 bases. CDR1 is SQVTM and CDR2 is ANQGSEA in the germline V gene.

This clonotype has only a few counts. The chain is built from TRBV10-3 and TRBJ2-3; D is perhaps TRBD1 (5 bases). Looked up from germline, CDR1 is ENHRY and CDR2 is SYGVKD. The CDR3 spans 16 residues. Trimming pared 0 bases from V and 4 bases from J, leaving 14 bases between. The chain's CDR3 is CAISESKAGRPDTQYF. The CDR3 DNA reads TGTGCCATCAGTGAGTCGAAGGCAGGGCGCCCAGATACGCAGTATTTT.

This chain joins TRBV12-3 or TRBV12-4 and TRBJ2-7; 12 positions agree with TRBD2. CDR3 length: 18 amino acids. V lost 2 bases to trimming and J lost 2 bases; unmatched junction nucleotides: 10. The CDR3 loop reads CASSLRLAGGPNAYEQYF. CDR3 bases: TGTGCCAGCAGTTTACGGCTAGCGGGAGGGCCCAATGCCTACGAGCAGTACTTC.

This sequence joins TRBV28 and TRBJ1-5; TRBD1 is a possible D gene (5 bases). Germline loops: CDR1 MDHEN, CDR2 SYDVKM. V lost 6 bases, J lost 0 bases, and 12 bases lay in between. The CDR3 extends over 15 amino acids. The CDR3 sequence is CASRLLTDSNQPQHF. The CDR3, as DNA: TGTGCCAGCAGACTGTTGACAGATAGCAATCAGCCCCAGCATTTT.

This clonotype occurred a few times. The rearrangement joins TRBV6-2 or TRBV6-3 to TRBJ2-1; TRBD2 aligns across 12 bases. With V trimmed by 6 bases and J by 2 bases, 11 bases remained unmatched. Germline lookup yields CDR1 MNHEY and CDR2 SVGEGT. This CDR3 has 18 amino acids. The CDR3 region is CASSYGSSGRGTYNEQFF. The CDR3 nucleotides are TGTGCCAGCAGCTACGGGTCTAGCGGGAGGGGCACCTACAATGAGCAGTTCTTC.

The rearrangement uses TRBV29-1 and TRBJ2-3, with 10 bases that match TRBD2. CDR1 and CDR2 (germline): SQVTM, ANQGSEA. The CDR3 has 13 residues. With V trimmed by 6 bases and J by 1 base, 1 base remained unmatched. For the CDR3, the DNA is TGCAGCGTCGGGACTAGCGGCACAGATACGCAGTATTTT. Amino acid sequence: CSVGTSGTDTQYF.

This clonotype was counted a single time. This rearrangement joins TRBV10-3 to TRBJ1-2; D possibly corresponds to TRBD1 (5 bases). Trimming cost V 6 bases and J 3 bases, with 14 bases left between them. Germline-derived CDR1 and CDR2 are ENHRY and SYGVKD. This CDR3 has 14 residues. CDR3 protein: CAISGRGGDYGYTF. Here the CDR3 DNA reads TGTGCCATCAGCGGGCGGGGAGGGGACTATGGCTACACCTTC.

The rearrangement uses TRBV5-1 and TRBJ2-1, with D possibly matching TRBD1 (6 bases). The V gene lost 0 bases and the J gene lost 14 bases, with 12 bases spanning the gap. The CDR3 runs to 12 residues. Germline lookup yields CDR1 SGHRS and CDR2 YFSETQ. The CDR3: CASSLEGGTKFF. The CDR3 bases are TGCGCCAGCAGCTTGGAAGGGGGTACGAAGTTCTTC.

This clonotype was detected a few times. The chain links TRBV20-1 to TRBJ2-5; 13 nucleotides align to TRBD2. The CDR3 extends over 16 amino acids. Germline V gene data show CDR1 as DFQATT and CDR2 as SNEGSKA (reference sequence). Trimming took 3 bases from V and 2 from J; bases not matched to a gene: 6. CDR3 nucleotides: TGCAGTGCTAGCCAACTAGCGGGGGGGCATCAAGAGACCCAGTACTTC. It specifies CSASQLAGGHQETQYF.